The 20 T cell receptor beta chains in this list originate from one sample, sequenced in a study of technical replicates of blood from a few donors. The protocol was immunoSEQ multiplex PCR, while the TCRdb copy is restricted to in-frame clones and leaves out a portion. This table holds 65,000 to 80,000 clones, more than 85% found once. Sequencing input: T cells isolated from PBMCs. The receptors derive from a human donor in good health.

The CDR3 DNA sequence: TGTGCCAGCGTTGGGCAGCGGGGATGGTACGAGCAGTACTTC. This gives the protein CASVGQRGWYEQYF. V usage is TRBV21-1 and J usage is TRBJ2-7; TRBD2 is the table's D call, not checked against the DNA. TRBV21-1 is a known pseudogene. This CDR3 has 14 amino acids.

This clone was observed once. The chain couples TRBV5-1 to TRBJ2-7, with 9 bases lining up with TRBD1. The CDR3 covers 18 residues. V shed 0 bases, J shed 4 bases, and the junction held 14 bases outside the gene matches. CDR1 is SGHRS, CDR2 YFSETQ, per germline. CDR3 sequence (DNA): TGCGCCAGCAGCTTGGCCATCTTCACCGGGACAGGGCGGTACGAGCAGTACTTC. The encoded protein is CASSLAIFTGTGRYEQYF.

J is TRBJ2-7 and V is TRBV18; D perhaps matches TRBD1 (6 bases). CDR3 length: 13 amino acids. V gave up 3 bases and J gave up 5 bases, with 11 bases separating them. Germline values: CDR1 KGHSH, CDR2 LQKENI. CDR3 DNA sequence: TGTGCCAGCTCACCCCCAGGGGTAAACGAGCAGTACTTC. Amino acids: CASSPPGVNEQYF.

As DNA, the CDR3 is TGTGCCACCCGACCGTGGCAGGGCCTCTACAATGAGCAGTTCTTC. Translated: CATRPWQGLYNEQFF. V is TRBV7-9 and J is TRBJ2-1, with D maybe TRBD1 (5 bases). Trimming removed 10 bases at V and 3 bases at J, with 19 bases between. Germline CDR1 SEHNR, CDR2 FQNEAQ (reference sequence). The CDR3 extends over 15 amino acids. Full variable domain (remainder filled in from reference TRBV7-9 and TRBJ2-1): DTGVSQNPRHKITKRGQNVTFRCDPISEHNRLYWYRQTLGQGPEFLTYFQNEAQLEKSRLLSDRFSAERPKGSFSTLEIQRTEQGDSAMYLCATRPWQGLYNEQFFGPGTRLTVL.

The chain carries TRBV4-2 and TRBJ1-2, with 7 bases matching TRBD1. Per the germline V gene, CDR1 is LGHNA and CDR2 is YNFKEQ. V shed 5 bases and J 7 bases; nucleotides not matched to a gene: 13. The CDR3 has 15 residues. CDR3 nucleotides: TGTGCCAGCAGCGCGACAGGGCTAGGGGCTTTTGGCTACACCTTC. Translated: CASSATGLGAFGYTF.

This rearrangement joins TRBV18 to TRBJ2-2, with TRBD2 identical over 8 bases. Unmatched junction bases numbered 6, after V lost 2 bases and J lost 4 bases. This CDR3 has 16 residues. Germline V gives CDR1 KGHSH, CDR2 LQKENI. CDR3 DNA sequence: TGTGCCAGCTCACCAATTGGAGCGGGAGTCACCGGGGAGCTGTTTTTT. This sequence encodes CASSPIGAGVTGELFF.

The CDR3 sequence is CASSGSHEQYF. In nucleotides, the CDR3 is TGTGCCAGCTCGGGTTCCCACGAGCAGTACTTC. V gene TRBV25-1 combines with J gene TRBJ2-7, with D hard to call. Germline lookup yields CDR1 MGHDK and CDR2 SYGVNS. Trimming removed 8 bases from V and 5 bases from J, with 10 bases in between. This CDR3 has 11 residues.

The chain has TRBV28 and TRBJ2-7, with 7 bases that match TRBD1. CDR1 and CDR2 from the germline V gene are MDHEN and SYDVKM. The CDR3 spans 14 residues. The junction had 7 bases not matched to a gene; V was cut back by 6 bases and J by 2 bases. Here the CDR3 DNA reads TGTGCCAGCAGCCAACAGGGGCCGACCTACGAGCAGTACTTC. Protein: CASSQQGPTYEQYF.

A single count supports this clone. The gene calls are TRBV27 and TRBJ1-1; a weak D match, TRBD1 (5 bases). CDR1 and CDR2 (germline): MNHEY, SMNVEV (reference sequence). V was cut by 2 bases and J by 5 bases, with 9 bases left in between. There are 13 residues in the CDR3. In DNA, the CDR3 is TGTGCCAGCAGTTTAGGGGCCCGGACTGAAGCTTTCTTT. Protein product: CASSLGARTEAFF.

This CDR3 reads CASSFPLTGGYGYTF. Here the CDR3 DNA reads TGTGCCAGCAGTTTTCCCCTTACAGGGGGCTATGGCTACACCTTC. This rearrangement joins TRBV28 to TRBJ1-2; 8 nucleotides agree with TRBD1. Germline assignment: CDR1 MDHEN and CDR2 SYDVKM. Trimming at V came to 3 bases and at J to 4 bases, leaving 7 bases not matched to a gene. The CDR3 is 15 amino acids.

The chain uses TRBV9 and TRBJ1-1; 9 bases line up with TRBD1. The CDR3 runs 14 residues. CDR1 is SGDLS and CDR2 is YYNGEE in the germline V gene. Losses at the gene ends were 5 bases for V and 4 bases for J; bases not matched to a gene: 6. The CDR3 nucleotides read TGTGCCAGCAGTAAACAGGGGGCGAGCACTGAAGCTTTCTTT. Amino acid sequence: CASSKQGASTEAFF.

The chain joins TRBV10-3 to TRBJ2-3; no clear D gene. V shed 2 bases and J shed 4 bases, with 7 bases lying between them. This CDR3 contains 13 residues. The germline gives CDR1 ENHRY, CDR2 SYGVKD. The DNA for the CDR3 is TGTGCCATCAGTGAGGAACTACCAGATACGCAGTATTTT. It is translated as CAISEELPDTQYF.

The table lists this clone with a few counts. CDR3 loop: CASTPGDGANVLTF. In DNA, the CDR3 is TGTGCCAGCACCCCAGGGGATGGGGCCAACGTCCTGACTTTC. V usage is TRBV28 and J usage is TRBJ2-6, with D tentatively TRBD1 (6 bases). CDR1 and CDR2 from the germline V gene are MDHEN and SYDVKM. Trimming stripped 7 bases from V and 3 bases from J, with 10 bases between. This CDR3 has 14 residues.

The genes are TRBV4-1 and TRBJ2-3, with 7 bases fitting TRBD2. CDR3 length equals 15 residues. The junction had 6 bases not matched to a gene; V was cut back by 0 bases and J by 6 bases. The germline gives CDR1 MGHRA, CDR2 YSYEKL. CDR3 loop: CASSQDPGEGDTQYF. The CDR3 nucleotides read TGCGCCAGCAGCCAAGACCCCGGGGAGGGGGATACGCAGTATTTT.

The chain links TRBV7-9 to TRBJ2-7; weak D call: TRBD1 (5 bases). Trimming cost V 4 bases and J 4 bases, with 8 bases left between them. The CDR3 loop spans 12 amino acids. Germline V lookup: CDR1 SEHNR, CDR2 FQNEAQ (reference sequence). The CDR3 DNA is TGTGCCAGCAGCTCGGACATGTACGAGCAGTACTTC. Amino acid sequence: CASSSDMYEQYF.

This chain links TRBV9 with TRBJ2-7; 9 nucleotides match TRBD1. V lost 3 bases and J lost 1; bases outside the gene matches: 8. Germline V gene sequence: CDR1 SGDLS, CDR2 YYNGEE. The CDR3 is 16 amino acids. The CDR3 protein is CASSASTGTGSYEQYF. The CDR3 region has the DNA TGTGCCAGCAGCGCTTCAACCGGGACAGGGTCCTACGAGCAGTACTTC.

This clone was counted at least ten times. This chain links TRBV11-3 with TRBJ2-7, with 7 nucleotides matching TRBD2. The CDR3 runs to 13 residues. The ends lost 10 bases at V and 1 base at J; junction bases unmatched: 7. The germline V gene encodes CDR1 SGHNT and CDR2 YENEEA. In DNA, the CDR3 is TGTGCCACCATGAGCGGGACGTCCTACGAGCAGTACTTC. Its translation is CATMSGTSYEQYF. Full variable domain (rest looked up from reference TRBV11-3 and TRBJ2-7): EAGVVQSPRYKIIEKKQPVAFWCNPISGHNTLYWYLQNLGQGPELLIRYENEEAVDDSQLPKDRFSAERLKGVDSTLKIQPAELGDSAVYLCATMSGTSYEQYFGPGTRLTVT.

This chain's CDR3 is CASSLSGQGAKNIQYF. In nucleotides, the CDR3 is TGTGCCAGCAGCTTGAGCGGGCAGGGAGCCAAAAACATTCAGTACTTC. The chain links TRBV11-1 to TRBJ2-4; possible D gene TRBD2, 6 bases. Per the germline V gene, CDR1 is SGHAT and CDR2 is FQDESV (reference sequence). This CDR3 region has 16 residues. V shed 3 bases and J shed 0 bases, with 12 bases lying between them.

The chain links TRBV6-1 to TRBJ2-3; TRBD1 is a possible D gene (6 bases). CDR1 is MNHNS, CDR2 SASEGT, per germline. This CDR3 has 14 residues. With 3 bases removed from V and 3 bases from J, the gap between germline ends came to 10 bases. The CDR3 region has the DNA TGTGCCAGCAGTGAGTCGGACAGTACAGATACGCAGTATTTT. Protein product: CASSESDSTDTQYF.

V usage is TRBV10-3 and J usage is TRBJ1-4, with D possibly being TRBD1 (6 bases). Deletions cut 1 base from V and 10 bases from J, with 16 bases between. Germline V gene sequence: CDR1 ENHRY, CDR2 SYGVKD. This CDR3 contains 15 residues. This chain's CDR3 is CAISEWETSRGKLFF. The CDR3, as DNA: TGTGCCATCAGTGAGTGGGAGACATCCAGGGGAAAACTGTTTTTT.